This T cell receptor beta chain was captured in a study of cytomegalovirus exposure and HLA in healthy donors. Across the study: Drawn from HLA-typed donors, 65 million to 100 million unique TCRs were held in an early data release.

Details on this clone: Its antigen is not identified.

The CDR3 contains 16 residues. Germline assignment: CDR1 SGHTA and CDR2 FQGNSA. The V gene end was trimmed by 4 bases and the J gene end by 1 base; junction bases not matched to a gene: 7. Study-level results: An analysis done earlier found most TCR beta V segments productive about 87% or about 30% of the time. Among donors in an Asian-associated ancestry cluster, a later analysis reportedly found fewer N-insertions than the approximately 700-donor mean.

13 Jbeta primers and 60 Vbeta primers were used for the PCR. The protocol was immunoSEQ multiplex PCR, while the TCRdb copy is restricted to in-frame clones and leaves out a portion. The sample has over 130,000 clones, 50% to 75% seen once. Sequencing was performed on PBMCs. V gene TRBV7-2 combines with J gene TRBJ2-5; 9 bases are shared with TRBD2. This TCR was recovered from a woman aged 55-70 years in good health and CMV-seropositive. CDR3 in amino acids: CASSSWGAGGQETQYF. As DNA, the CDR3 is TGTGCCAGCAGCTCTTGGGGAGCGGGAGGCCAAGAGACCCAGTACTTC.